This T cell receptor (beta chain) was sequenced during a study of T cell responses to AZD1222 COVID-19 vaccine. Study observations and caveats: Spike-specific TCRs gained breadth and depth after people received two AZD1222 doses.

With respect to this clone: Its cognate antigen is unknown.

The germline gives CDR1 GTSNPN, CDR2 SVGIG (reference sequence). J lost 8 bases, V lost 3 bases, and 6 bases had no gene match. The CDR3 is 12 amino acids. TCRdb's table, derived via immunoSEQ multiplex PCR, lists solely in-frame clones and lacks some. The sample has approximately 130,000 clones, about 88% seen once. Sequenced material: peripheral blood, taken 28 days after the second AZD1222 dose. The chain employs TRBV30 and TRBJ1-2; 7 bases align to TRBD1. This TCR was recovered from an adult who received the AZD1222 COVID-19 vaccine. The CDR3 protein is CAWRGTASGYTF. The CDR3 DNA is TGTGCCTGGAGGGGGACAGCTAGCGGCTACACCTTC.